This T cell receptor (beta chain) is from a study of shared clonotypes between healthy human individuals. Looked up from germline, CDR1 is ENHRY and CDR2 is SYGVKD. The CDR3 runs to 14 residues. As concerns this clone: At one boundary the junction diverges from the germline segment, which might be a read error. The sample has other DNA sequences that encode this CDR3 too.

The donors were adults (healthy and HIV-negative) with no recent acute infections or vaccinations. TCRdb's table, derived via immunoSEQ multiplex PCR, lists solely in-frame clones and lacks some. The sample shows 400,000 or so clones, 95% to 97% of them seen only once. J is TRBJ2-5 and V is TRBV10-3, with TRBD2 identical over 7 bases. The sequence derives from a young man in good health. Sequenced material: memory CD8+ T cells sorted from blood. Stated subset: CD45RO+ cells pooled with CCR7-negative TemRA cells. The CDR3 is CAIPYLSGRETQYF. In nucleotides, the CDR3 is TGTGCCATCCCGTATTTATCAGGGAGGGAGACCCAATACTTC.